One sample yielded the 21 T cell receptor beta chains listed below, sequenced in a study of T cells in Graves' hyperthyroidism and ophthalmopathy (dated by TCRdb to 2018 to 2020). Library creation used multiplex PCR. The sample was run on an Illumina HiSeq 2000. Amplification of TCR beta CDR3 regions was carried out from RNA transcripts. The TCR CDR3 was subjected to a first round of RT-PCR using the HTBI primer set and the Qiagen OneStep RT-PCR kit. TCRdb took the public reads, trimmed them with fastp at Q25, ran MiXCR for clone calling and kept in-frame beta chains. Duplicate CDR3 protein sequences are folded into a single record with the most common DNA and genes. This sample comprises approximately 350,000 distinct CDR3 sequences, 13% to 15% of them detected only once. In total, the top ten clones hold around 20% of the sample. Sequenced: blood. All receptors come from a woman aged 55-69 years with Graves' ophthalmopathy.

For this clonotype: A read error may be the cause here, since a much bigger clone is one base away. The V and J genes are TRBV6-2 or TRBV6-3 and TRBJ2-3, with unresolved D. Per the germline V gene, CDR1 is MNHEY and CDR2 is SVGEGT. V was pared by 4 bases and J by 1 base, with 15 bases between. The CDR3 is 16 amino acids. DNA of the CDR3: TGTGCCAGCAGTTCCTCAATCCTGGCAGGCACAGATACGCAGTATTTT. Translation gives CASSSSILAGTDTQYF.

This clonotype was picked up a small number of times. CDR3 loop: CASMSSAYNEQFF. The CDR3 bases are TGCGCCAGCATGTCTTCCGCATACAATGAGCAGTTCTTC. The chain employs TRBV5-1 and TRBJ2-1; D unclear. The CDR3 runs to 13 residues. Germline lookup yields CDR1 SGHRS and CDR2 YFSETQ. V gave up 6 bases and J gave up 4 bases, with 11 bases separating them.

This clonotype occurred many times. The chain employs TRBV2 and TRBJ2-1; D not certain. Germline V CDR1 and CDR2: SNHLY, FYNNEI. The CDR3 has 9 residues. Trimming shortened V by 6 bases and J by 6 bases, and 0 bases separated the two germline ends. The chain's CDR3 is CASSNEQFF. The CDR3 region has the DNA TGTGCCAGCAGCAATGAGCAGTTCTTC.

The table lists this clonotype with many counts. The CDR3 DNA sequence: TGCAGTGCTAGGACTAGCTGGAGCACAGATACGCAGTATTTT. It encodes CSARTSWSTDTQYF. The rearrangement uses TRBV20-1 and TRBJ2-3, with TRBD2 matching over 7 bases. V gave up 3 bases and J gave up 0 bases; unmatched junction bases: 3. The CDR3 spans 14 residues. Germline V lookup: CDR1 DFQATT, CDR2 SNEGSKA (reference sequence).

This clonotype appeared many times. The chain links TRBV28 to TRBJ2-3; TRBD2 matches at 9 bases. J gave up 2 bases and V 4 bases, and 7 bases lay outside the gene matches. Germline V CDR1 and CDR2: MDHEN, SYDVKM. The CDR3 runs 16 residues. The DNA for the CDR3 is TGTGCCAGCAGTTATCTCCGCGGGAGGGCCACAGATACGCAGTATTTT. Translated, it gives CASSYLRGRATDTQYF.

This clonotype came up many times. This chain uses TRBV3-1 with TRBJ2-1; D is perhaps TRBD2 (6 bases). The germline V and J ends were trimmed by 1 base and 10 bases, with 20 bases remaining between them. Looked up from germline, CDR1 is LGHDT and CDR2 is YNNKEL (reference sequence). This CDR3 contains 16 residues. In nucleotides, the CDR3 is TGTGCCAGCAGCCAAGGTCCTGGCAGACTAGGTCACGAGCAGTTCTTC. The encoded protein is CASSQGPGRLGHEQFF.

V is TRBV6-2 or TRBV6-3 and J is TRBJ1-4; 12 bases fit TRBD1. The CDR3 extends over 19 amino acids. V shed 2 bases and J 7 bases; nucleotides not matched to a gene: 14. The germline V gene encodes CDR1 MNHEY and CDR2 SVGEGT. The CDR3 bases are TGTGCCAGCAGTTACACCGCGGGACAGGGGGCGAGAGTATCTGAAAAACTGTTTTTT. This translates into CASSYTAGQGARVSEKLFF.

The chain couples TRBV10-1 to TRBJ2-3; no reliable D call. Germline V gene sequence: CDR1 WNHNN, CDR2 SYGVQD (reference sequence). This CDR3 has 11 amino acids. V lost 8 bases, J lost 6 bases, and 9 bases lay in between. In DNA, the CDR3 is TGCGCCAGCCCGCCCGGGGATACGCAGTATTTT. Amino acid sequence: CASPPGDTQYF.

In this sample, this clonotype turned up many times. The V and J genes are TRBV20-1 and TRBJ2-7, with 9 bases matching TRBD2. J was trimmed by 3 bases and V by 8 bases; bases with no gene match: 8. The length of the CDR3 is 13 residues. Germline V gene data show CDR1 as DFQATT and CDR2 as SNEGSKA (reference sequence). CDR3 sequence reads: CSTPGLAHYEQYF. In DNA, the CDR3 is TGCAGTACACCGGGACTAGCCCACTACGAGCAGTACTTC.

This rearrangement joins TRBV10-3 to TRBJ1-5; D not certain. CDR1 ENHRY and CDR2 SYGVKD come from the germline V gene. This CDR3 is 12 amino acids long. Trimming removed 6 bases from V and 7 bases from J, with 10 bases in between. CDR3 loop: CAIRQPGQPQHF. CDR3 bases: TGTGCCATCAGACAGCCAGGCCAGCCCCAGCATTTT.

This clonotype appeared many times. This chain links TRBV20-1 with TRBJ2-3; the match to TRBD1 covers 8 bases. The CDR3 is 15 residues long. V trimming: 4 bases; J trimming: 3 bases; junction bases outside the gene matches: 9. Germline V CDR1 and CDR2: DFQATT, SNEGSKA (reference sequence). Here the CDR3 reads CSATRRDRTTDTQYF. The CDR3, as DNA: TGCAGTGCTACTAGAAGGGACAGGACTACAGATACGCAGTATTTT.

This clonotype was seen only a few times. The rearrangement uses TRBV6-9 and TRBJ2-1; possibly TRBD2 for D (6 bases). CDR1 and CDR2 (germline): MNHGY, SVAAGI. Trimming cost V 4 bases and J 8 bases, with 15 bases left between them. This CDR3 has 14 amino acids. The CDR3 DNA reads as TGTGCCAGCAGTTGGACGGGCGGCGGGGATGAGCAGTTCTTC. Translated: CASSWTGGGDEQFF.

This clonotype has a count of ten or more. The DNA for the CDR3 is TGTGCCAGCAGTCAAGGACTAGCGGCACAAGAGACCCAGTACTTC. It yields the protein CASSQGLAAQETQYF. The V gene is TRBV28, the J gene TRBJ2-5, with 10 bases that match TRBD2. CDR1 MDHEN and CDR2 SYDVKM come from the germline V gene. The CDR3 has 15 amino acids. V was clipped by 5 bases and J by 2 bases; unmatched bases: 5.

This clonotype was seen repeatedly, ten times or more. V gene TRBV7-8 combines with J gene TRBJ2-7; 9 bases match TRBD2. V trimming: 2 bases; J trimming: 2 bases; junction bases outside the gene matches: 7. Germline V lookup: CDR1 SGHVS, CDR2 FQNEAQ. The CDR3 covers 16 residues. CDR3 bases: TGTGCCAGCAGCTTAAGGTGGGGACTAGCCACCTACGAGCAGTACTTC. This translates into CASSLRWGLATYEQYF.

In this sample, this clonotype turned up many times. The V gene is TRBV2, the J gene TRBJ2-7; 10 nucleotides align to TRBD2. The CDR3 loop spans 14 amino acids. The ends lost 6 bases at V and 3 bases at J; junction bases unmatched: 5. Per germline, CDR1 SNHLY and CDR2 FYNNEI. CDR3 amino acids: CASRAGTSVYEQYF. Written as DNA, the CDR3 is TGTGCCAGCAGGGCCGGGACTAGCGTCTACGAGCAGTACTTC.

This clonotype was seen ten or more times. V and J are TRBV28 and TRBJ2-1; TRBD2 matches at 14 bases. Germline lookup yields CDR1 MDHEN and CDR2 SYDVKM. V was pared by 6 bases and J by 4 bases, with 8 bases of the junction left unmatched. This CDR3 has 17 amino acids. This CDR3 is CASSPSGLAGGYNEQFF. CDR3 bases: TGTGCCAGCAGCCCCTCCGGACTAGCGGGAGGTTACAATGAGCAGTTCTTC.

In this sample, this clonotype turned up a few times. The V call is TRBV6-1, the J call TRBJ2-5; 8 nucleotides line up with TRBD1. V shed 6 bases, J shed 9 bases, and the junction held 12 bases outside the gene matches. Germline CDR1 MNHNS, CDR2 SASEGT. The CDR3 has 14 amino acids. CDR3 DNA: TGTGCCAGCAGCCCGACAGGGGCCCTGGTCGCCCAGTACTTC. It yields the protein CASSPTGALVAQYF.

This clonotype occurred many times. V is TRBV20-1 and J is TRBJ1-5; the match to TRBD1 covers 8 bases. This CDR3 region has 20 residues. V lost 5 bases, J lost 0 bases, and 21 bases stayed unmatched. Germline values: CDR1 DFQATT, CDR2 SNEGSKA (reference sequence). CDR3 loop: CSADPDRQGPIQYSNQPQHF. The CDR3 DNA reads as TGCAGTGCTGACCCCGACCGACAGGGGCCCATTCAGTATAGCAATCAGCCCCAGCATTTT.

The table lists this clonotype with a few counts. The V call is TRBV5-4, the J call TRBJ2-5; D possibly uses TRBD1 or TRBD2 (5 bases each). Per germline, CDR1 SGHNT and CDR2 YYREEE (reference sequence). Trimming pared 1 base from V and 1 base from J, leaving 8 bases between. The CDR3 sequence is 14 residues long. CDR3 amino acids: CASSLMGPQETQYF. The CDR3 region has the DNA TGTGCCAGCAGCTTGATGGGACCCCAAGAGACCCAGTACTTC.

The chain joins TRBV5-1 to TRBJ2-7; 10 bases agree with TRBD2. Trimming at V came to 0 bases and at J to 3 bases, leaving 6 bases not matched to a gene. The germline CDR1 and CDR2 sequences are SGHRS and YFSETQ. The CDR3 spans 16 residues. CDR3 residues: CASSLGVGTSVYEQYF. The CDR3 DNA reads TGCGCCAGCAGCTTGGGGGTGGGGACTAGCGTCTACGAGCAGTACTTC.

There are many counts of this clonotype. The chain combines TRBV28 with TRBJ1-4; D possibly corresponds to TRBD1 (5 bases). V was clipped by 5 bases and J by 6 bases, with 13 bases between them. This CDR3 contains 14 residues. CDR1 and CDR2 from the germline V gene are MDHEN and SYDVKM. As DNA, the CDR3 is TGTGCCAGCAGTAAGGGACCCTGGGATGAAAAACTGTTTTTT. This translates into CASSKGPWDEKLFF.